The sequence of this TCR beta chain was determined in a study of shared clonotypes between healthy human individuals. Germline CDR1 is MDHEN and CDR2 is SYDVKM. Trimming removed 7 bases at V and 3 bases at J, with 10 bases between. The CDR3 is 12 residues long. It was CD45RO-negative cells, positively selected for CCR7, that made up naive CD8 cells, with terminally differentiated effector memory CD45RA+ cells excluded. Comments on this clone: Its antigen is still unknown. The sample has other DNA sequences that encode this CDR3 too.

Overall study results and limits: In a handful of donors, around 5% of naive CD4 clonotypes appeared in common. An effect of sequencing depth on clonotype sharing among donors was expected.

It was across several immunoSEQ plates that each subset's genomic DNA was evenly split. The authors' processing: With immunoSEQ giving junction-only sequences and no quality scores, filtering differed. Sequencing was performed with immunoSEQ multiplex PCR; in TCRdb, only in-frame clones are kept and a portion is missing. The D gene and trimming were derived from the DNA, and the V and J assignments and clone size from that table. The data contain around 650,000 clones, 90% to 97% of them seen just once; the ten biggest clones take up about 0.11%. The sample was naive CD8+ T cells sorted from blood. The TCR was taken from a woman aged 30 to 39 in good health. V and J are TRBV28 and TRBJ2-7; no clear D. Here the CDR3 DNA reads TGTGCCAGCAACCGTCCAAGCTACGAGCAGTACTTC. This gives the protein CASNRPSYEQYF.